The 10 T cell receptor beta chains reported below all come from one sample, sequenced in a study of blood T cell repertoires in COVID-19. Measured with immunoSEQ multiplex PCR; TCRdb has only the in-frame clones, and not every one. The data contain some 250,000 clones, about 80% of them singletons. Sequenced material: peripheral blood. The receptors were sampled from a woman of 80 years or more with acute or convalescent COVID-19.

Only one count was recorded for this clone. The chain links TRBV5-1 to TRBJ2-7; a possible D gene is TRBD1 (6 bases). V gave up 4 bases and J gave up 2 bases, with 13 bases separating them. The CDR3 is 14 residues long. Germline lookup yields CDR1 SGHRS and CDR2 YFSETQ. This CDR3 reads CASSQGDTTYEQYF. CDR3 DNA sequence: TGCGCCAGCAGCCAAGGGGACACCACCTACGAGCAGTACTTC.

This rearrangement joins TRBV20-1 to TRBJ1-1; D is unclear. V dropped 6 bases and J dropped 1 base, with 6 bases sitting between them. In germline, CDR1 is DFQATT, CDR2 SNEGSKA (reference sequence). CDR3 length: 11 amino acids. The CDR3 nucleotides read TGCAGTGCCACAGAGAACACTGAAGCTTTCTTT. Protein sequence: CSATENTEAFF.

This rearrangement joins TRBV4-1 to TRBJ2-2; possible D gene TRBD2, 6 bases. The CDR3 is made up of 16 amino acids. The germline V and J ends were trimmed by 0 bases and 5 bases, with 13 bases remaining between them. Germline loops: CDR1 MGHRA, CDR2 YSYEKL. The chain's CDR3 is CASSQDWRGGTGELFF. The CDR3 DNA sequence: TGCGCCAGCAGCCAAGATTGGAGGGGCGGGACCGGGGAGCTGTTTTTT.

About this clone itself: Other DNA sequences in the same sample also yield this CDR3. The chain combines TRBV12-3 or TRBV12-4 with TRBJ1-3; no clear D gene. The CDR3 runs to 11 residues. V was pared by 5 bases and J by 7 bases, with 6 bases between. The chain's CDR3 is CASSLRNTIYF. The CDR3 coding sequence is TGTGCCAGCAGTCTCCGGAACACCATATATTTT.

This chain joins TRBV7-9 and TRBJ2-3, with a possible D match to TRBD2 (6 bases). CDR1 SEHNR and CDR2 FQNEAQ come from the germline V gene (reference sequence). The CDR3 totals 15 residues. The ends were cut back, 2 bases at V and 1 base at J, with 10 bases in the middle. CDR3 in DNA: TGTGCCAGCAGCTTACCCGGGAGAGGCACAGATACGCAGTATTTT. This codes for CASSLPGRGTDTQYF.

The chain combines TRBV5-1 with TRBJ2-7; D may be TRBD1 (6 bases). Trimming stripped 4 bases from V and 3 bases from J, with 11 bases between. The CDR3 is 13 residues long. The germline V gene encodes CDR1 SGHRS and CDR2 YFSETQ. CDR3 DNA: TGCGCCAGCAGCCACGGGGACAACTACGAGCAGTACTTC. Encoded protein: CASSHGDNYEQYF.

The CDR3 loop reads CASSPSSSYNSPLHF. CDR3 in DNA: TGTGCCAGCTCACCAAGTAGCTCCTATAATTCACCCCTCCACTTT. This chain links TRBV18 with TRBJ1-6; D unclear. Germline CDR1 and CDR2: KGHSH and LQKENI. The CDR3 extends over 15 amino acids. Trimming stripped 2 bases from V and 0 bases from J, with 5 bases between.

With respect to this clone: Other DNA sequences within the sample encode an identical CDR3. The gene calls are TRBV5-1 and TRBJ2-1; 10 nucleotides match TRBD2. The germline CDR1 and CDR2 sequences are SGHRS and YFSETQ. This CDR3 spans 15 amino acids. The trim removed 4 bases at V and 2 bases at J, leaving 3 bases unmatched. DNA for the CDR3: TGCGCCAGCAGCCTTGGGACTAGCGCCTACAATGAGCAGTTCTTC. Protein: CASSLGTSAYNEQFF.

On this clone itself: At one boundary the junction diverges from the germline segment, which might be a read error. The same CDR3 is also encoded by other DNA sequences in this sample. The chain employs TRBV7-2 and TRBJ1-1; TRBD1 aligns across 10 bases. This CDR3 has 17 residues. Germline assignment: CDR1 SGHTA and CDR2 FQGNSA. The CDR3 sequence is CASSLVATGGRNTEAFF. The CDR3 DNA sequence: TGTGCCAGCAGCTTAGTAGCGACAGGGGGCAGGAACACTGAAGCTTTTTTT.

This chain's CDR3 is CASSLRWGGETQYF. The DNA for the CDR3 is TGTGCCAGCAGCTTAAGGTGGGGAGGGGAGACCCAGTACTTC. V usage is TRBV11-2 and J usage is TRBJ2-5; 7 bases map to TRBD2. V was pared by 2 bases and J by 5 bases, with 5 bases of the junction left unmatched. Germline assignment: CDR1 SGHAT and CDR2 FQNNGV. The CDR3 spans 14 residues.